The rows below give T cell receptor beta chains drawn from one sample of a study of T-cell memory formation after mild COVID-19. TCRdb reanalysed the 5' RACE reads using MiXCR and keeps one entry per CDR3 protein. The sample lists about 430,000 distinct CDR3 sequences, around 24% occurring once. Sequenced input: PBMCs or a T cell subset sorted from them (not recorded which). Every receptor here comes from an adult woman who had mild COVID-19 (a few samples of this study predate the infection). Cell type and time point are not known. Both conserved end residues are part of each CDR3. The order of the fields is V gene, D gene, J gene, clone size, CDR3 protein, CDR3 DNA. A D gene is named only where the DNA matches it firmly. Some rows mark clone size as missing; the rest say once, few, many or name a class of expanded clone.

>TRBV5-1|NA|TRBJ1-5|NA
CASSPGQGYQPQHF
TGCGCCAGCAGCCCCGGACAAGGTTATCAGCCCCAGCATTTT
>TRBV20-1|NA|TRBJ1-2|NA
CSGDGYTF
TGCAGTGGCGATGGCTACACCTTC
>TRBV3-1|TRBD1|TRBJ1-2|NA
CASSQGDRGNYGYTF
TGTGCCAGCAGCCAAGGGGACAGAGGAAACTATGGCTACACCTTC
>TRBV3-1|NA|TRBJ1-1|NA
CASSQSGGSNTEAFF
TGTGCCAGCAGCCAATCCGGTGGATCTAACACTGAAGCTTTCTTT
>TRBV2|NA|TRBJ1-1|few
CASSEVKGGRTEAFF
TGTGCCAGCAGTGAAGTTAAGGGGGGGAGGACTGAAGCTTTCTTT
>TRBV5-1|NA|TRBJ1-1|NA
CASRGAGRANTEAFF
TGCGCCAGCAGGGGAGCGGGGCGGGCCAACACTGAAGCTTTCTTT
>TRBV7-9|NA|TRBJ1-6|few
CASSLIGGRGNSPLHF
TGTGCCAGCAGCTTAATCGGCGGTCGGGGAAATTCACCCCTCCACTTT
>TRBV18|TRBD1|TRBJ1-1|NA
CASYQGGAGLNTEAFF
TGTGCCAGCTATCAGGGGGGGGCAGGACTGAACACTGAAGCTTTCTTT
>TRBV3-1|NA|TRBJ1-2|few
CASSQAPTRTYGYTF
TGTGCCAGCAGCCAAGCCCCCACGAGGACCTATGGCTACACCTTC
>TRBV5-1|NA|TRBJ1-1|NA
CASSPRGGADTEAFF
TGCGCCAGCAGCCCTCGAGGTGGGGCTGACACTGAAGCTTTCTTT
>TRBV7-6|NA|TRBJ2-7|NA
CASSLVPDEQYF
TGTGCCAGCAGCTTAGTCCCGGACGAGCAGTACTTC
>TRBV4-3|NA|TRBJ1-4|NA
CASSQDVGRRDEKLFF
TGCGCCAGCAGCCAAGATGTGGGCAGAAGGGACGAAAAACTGTTTTTT
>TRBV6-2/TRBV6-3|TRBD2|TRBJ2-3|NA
CASSRQAGGTDTQYF
TGTGCCAGCAGTAGGCAGGCGGGGGGCACAGATACGCAGTATTTT
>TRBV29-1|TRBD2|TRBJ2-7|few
CSVSQRGRTYEQYF
TGCAGCGTTTCCCAGCGCGGGAGGACCTACGAGCAGTACTTC
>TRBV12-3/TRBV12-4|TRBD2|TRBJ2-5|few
CASTRSGGAGETQYF
TGTGCCAGCACTCGTAGCGGGGGGGCCGGGGAGACCCAGTACTTC
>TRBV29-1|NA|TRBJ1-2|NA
CSAEVSNYGYTF
TGCAGCGCCGAGGTTTCTAACTATGGCTACACCTTC
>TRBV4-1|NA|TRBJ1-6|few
CASSQDREGNSPLHF
TGCGCCAGCAGCCAAGATCGAGAGGGAAATTCACCCCTCCACTTT
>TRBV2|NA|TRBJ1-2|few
CASREDRYGYTF
TGTGCCAGCAGAGAAGACCGCTATGGCTACACCTTC
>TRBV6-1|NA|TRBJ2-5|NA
CASSEVGGEETQYF
TGTGCCAGCAGTGAAGTAGGGGGAGAAGAGACCCAGTACTTC
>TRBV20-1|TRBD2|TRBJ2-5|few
CSARRSGAGVKTQYF
TGCAGTGCTAGAAGGTCGGGAGCGGGAGTGAAGACCCAGTACTTC
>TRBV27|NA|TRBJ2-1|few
CASSLIDPNLYEQFF
TGTGCCAGCAGTTTAATCGACCCGAACCTGTATGAGCAGTTCTTC
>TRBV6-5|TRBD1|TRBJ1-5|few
CASRPQDRGNQPQHF
TGTGCCAGCAGACCCCAGGACAGGGGCAATCAGCCCCAGCATTTT
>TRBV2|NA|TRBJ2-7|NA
CASISLGGQGPLYEQYF
TGTGCCAGCATATCCCTTGGGGGCCAGGGACCTTTATACGAGCAGTACTTC
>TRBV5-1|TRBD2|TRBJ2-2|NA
CASSLPAGDTGELFF
TGCGCCAGCAGCTTACCAGCGGGGGACACCGGGGAGCTGTTTTTT
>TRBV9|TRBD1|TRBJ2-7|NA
CASSLTDRAWEQYF
TGTGCCAGCAGTCTGACGGACAGGGCGTGGGAGCAGTACTTC
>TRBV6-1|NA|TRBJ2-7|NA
CASSEYGAAVWQYF
TGTGCCAGCAGTGAATACGGCGCGGCGGTGTGGCAGTACTTC
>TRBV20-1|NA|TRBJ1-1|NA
CSAFGPGQVRTEAFF
TGCAGTGCCTTCGGGCCCGGGCAGGTTAGGACTGAAGCTTTCTTT
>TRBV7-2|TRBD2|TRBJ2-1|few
CASSYRLAGGNEQFF
TGTGCCAGCAGCTACCGACTAGCTGGAGGCAATGAGCAGTTCTTC
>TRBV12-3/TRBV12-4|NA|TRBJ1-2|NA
CASSKSRGTPPHYTF
TGTGCCAGCAGTAAAAGTCGAGGGACTCCCCCTCACTACACCTTC
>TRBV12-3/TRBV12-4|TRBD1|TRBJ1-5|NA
CASSQGAGTQPQHF
TGTGCCAGCAGCCAGGGGGCAGGCACTCAGCCCCAGCATTTT
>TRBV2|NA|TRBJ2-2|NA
CASRQRLGRNTGELFF
TGTGCCAGCAGGCAGCGTTTGGGTAGGAACACCGGGGAGCTGTTTTTT
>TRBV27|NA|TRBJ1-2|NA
CASIFNGYTF
TGTGCCAGCATCTTCAATGGCTACACCTTC
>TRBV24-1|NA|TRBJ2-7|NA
CATSDLGSPYEQYF
TGTGCCACCAGTGATTTGGGCAGTCCCTACGAGCAGTACTTC
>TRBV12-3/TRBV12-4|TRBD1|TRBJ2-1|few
CASSLVGTGYEQFF
TGTGCCAGCAGTTTAGTCGGGACAGGATATGAGCAGTTCTTC
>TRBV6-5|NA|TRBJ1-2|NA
CASSYSISGLGYTF
TGTGCCAGCAGTTACTCGATTTCGGGGTTGGGCTACACCTTC
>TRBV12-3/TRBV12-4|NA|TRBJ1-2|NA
CASSLAEKANYGYTF
TGTGCCAGCAGTTTAGCCGAGAAAGCTAACTATGGCTACACCTTC
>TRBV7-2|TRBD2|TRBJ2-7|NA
CASSTGGGSYEQYF
TGTGCCAGCAGCACTGGGGGGGGTTCCTACGAGCAGTACTTC
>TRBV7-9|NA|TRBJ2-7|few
CASSLPGSYYEQYF
TGTGCCAGCAGCTTACCGGGATCCTACTACGAGCAGTACTTC
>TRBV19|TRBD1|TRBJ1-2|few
CASSIVLQGAHYGYTF
TGTGCCAGTAGTATAGTTCTTCAGGGGGCGCATTATGGCTACACCTTC
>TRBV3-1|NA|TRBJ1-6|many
CASSQGNSPLHF
TGTGCCAGCAGCCAAGGGAATTCACCCCTCCACTTT
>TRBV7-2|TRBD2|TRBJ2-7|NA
CASRATGTTIYEQYF
TGTGCCAGCAGGGCGACCGGGACTACTATTTACGAGCAGTACTTC
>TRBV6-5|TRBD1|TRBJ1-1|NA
CASSYPGQVEAFF
TGTGCCAGCAGTTACCCGGGACAGGTGGAAGCTTTCTTT
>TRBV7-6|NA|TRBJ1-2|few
CASSPTTGLYGYTF
TGTGCCAGCAGCCCGACGACAGGACTCTATGGCTACACCTTC
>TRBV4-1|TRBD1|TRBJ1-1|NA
CASSLTRDSKTEAFF
TGCGCCAGCAGCCTCACCCGGGACAGTAAGACTGAAGCTTTCTTT
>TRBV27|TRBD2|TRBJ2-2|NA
CASSLAGSGTGELFF
TGTGCCAGCAGCTTAGCGGGGTCGGGCACCGGGGAGCTGTTTTTT
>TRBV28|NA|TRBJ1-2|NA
CASCVDSLYGYTF
TGTGCCAGCTGCGTCGACAGTCTCTATGGCTACACCTTC
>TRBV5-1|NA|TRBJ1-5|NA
CASSREGNQPQHF
TGCGCCAGCAGCCGAGAGGGCAATCAGCCCCAGCATTTT
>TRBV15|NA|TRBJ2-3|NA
CATSTSIGGANTQYF
TGTGCCACCAGCACCTCGATAGGGGGGGCAAATACGCAGTATTTT
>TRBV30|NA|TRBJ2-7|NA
CAWSPGVGGPYEQYF
TGTGCCTGGAGTCCCGGAGTGGGGGGACCCTACGAGCAGTACTTC
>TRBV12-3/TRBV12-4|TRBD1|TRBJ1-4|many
CASSLRQGGEKLFF
TGTGCCAGCAGCCTCCGACAGGGAGGCGAAAAACTGTTTTTT
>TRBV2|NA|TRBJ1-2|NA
CASSDPRLGLYGYTF
TGTGCCAGCAGTGACCCTAGACTGGGACTCTATGGCTACACCTTC
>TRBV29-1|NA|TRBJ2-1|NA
CSVEEINEQFF
TGCAGCGTTGAAGAAATCAATGAGCAGTTCTTC
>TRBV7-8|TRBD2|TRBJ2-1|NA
CASSRRTSGGLEQFF
TGTGCCAGCAGCCGTCGGACTAGCGGGGGGCTGGAACAGTTCTTC
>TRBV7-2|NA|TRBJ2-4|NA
CASRTDGVAKNIQYF
TGTGCCAGCAGGACCGACGGGGTGGCCAAAAACATTCAGTACTTC
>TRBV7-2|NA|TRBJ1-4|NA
CASSSPGWANEKLFF
TGTGCCAGCAGCTCGCCAGGGTGGGCTAATGAAAAACTGTTTTTT
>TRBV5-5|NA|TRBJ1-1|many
CASSLSLGGGTEAFF
TGTGCCAGCAGCTTGTCTCTCGGGGGAGGGACTGAAGCTTTCTTT
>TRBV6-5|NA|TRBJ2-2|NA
CASSYTRVQGTGELFF
TGTGCCAGCAGTTACACGAGAGTACAGGGAACCGGGGAGCTGTTTTTT
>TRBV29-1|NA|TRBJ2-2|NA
CSVRTGRAGELFF
TGCAGCGTAAGGACAGGGAGGGCCGGGGAGCTGTTTTTT
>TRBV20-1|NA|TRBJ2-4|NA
CSARDAGMMGNIQYF
TGCAGTGCTAGAGATGCAGGGATGATGGGAAACATTCAGTACTTC